Below are 29 T cell receptor beta chains sequenced from a single sample in a study of T-cell reconstitution after alpha-beta-depleted transplantation in children. Unique molecular identifiers tagged the TCRbeta library. TCRdb re-called the PCR reads through MiXCR, storing one row per CDR3 protein. The sample gives some 200,000 distinct CDR3 sequences, around 8.4% of which show up once; approximately 34% is in the top ten. Sequencing was performed on PBMCs, mostly from graft donor cells, taken 360 days after TCRalphabeta/CD19-depleted stem cell transplant. Receptors were obtained from a male patient aged 2 to 10 who had a stem cell transplant for acute myeloid leukemia, so the T cells may come from the graft donor.

The chain couples TRBV20-1 to TRBJ2-1, with D perhaps TRBD2 (6 bases). Germline lookup yields CDR1 DFQATT and CDR2 SNEGSKA (reference sequence). The V end was cut by 5 bases, the J end by 9 bases, with 14 bases between. This CDR3 contains 12 residues. DNA of the CDR3: TGCAGTGCTTTTACAGGTAGCGGTGAGCAGTTCTTC. This translates into CSAFTGSGEQFF.

This clonotype has only a few counts. This chain joins TRBV29-1 and TRBJ2-7; a weak D match, TRBD1 (6 bases). Germline V gives CDR1 SQVTM, CDR2 ANQGSEA. V gave up 5 bases and J gave up 3 bases, with 14 bases separating them. This CDR3 has 13 amino acids. Here the CDR3 DNA reads TGCAGCGTTTCCCGGGACAAAAACTACGAGCAGTACTTC. Amino acids: CSVSRDKNYEQYF.

This clonotype was seen only a few times. This chain links TRBV5-1 with TRBJ2-2, with 8 bases matching TRBD1. Trimming at V came to 4 bases and at J to 13 bases, leaving 12 bases not matched to a gene. The germline CDR1 and CDR2 sequences are SGHRS and YFSETQ. The CDR3 totals 14 residues. This CDR3 reads CASSIRPDRGGLFF. In DNA form, the CDR3 reads TGCGCCAGCAGCATCCGACCCGACAGGGGAGGGCTGTTTTTT.

This clonotype was detected a few times. The chain has TRBV4-3 and TRBJ2-2; D is undetermined. The V gene's germline CDR1 is LGHNA and CDR2 YSLEER. Deletions cut 0 bases from V and 6 bases from J, with 11 bases between. The CDR3 consists of 15 residues. The CDR3 region is CASSQDTSGPGELFF. The CDR3 DNA is TGCGCCAGCAGCCAAGATACCTCCGGGCCCGGGGAGCTGTTTTTT.

In its sample, this clonotype was seen a few times. The chain combines TRBV7-2 with TRBJ2-4; 12 positions agree with TRBD2. The germline gives CDR1 SGHTA, CDR2 FQGNSA. After removal of 5 bases from V and 1 base from J, the junction contained 3 bases not matched to a gene. This CDR3 contains 16 residues. The DNA of the CDR3 is TGTGCCAGCAGCCGTACTAGCGGGAGGGCCAAAAACATTCAGTACTTC. It specifies CASSRTSGRAKNIQYF.

This clonotype was seen a handful of times. The chain links TRBV6-2 or TRBV6-3 to TRBJ2-5; D gene uncertain. The CDR3 consists of 14 residues. Germline values: CDR1 MNHEY, CDR2 SVGEGT. Deletions cut 5 bases from V and 3 bases from J, with 13 bases between. For the CDR3, the DNA is TGTGCCAGCAGTCAACACCTACCCAAAGAGACCCAGTACTTC. Residues: CASSQHLPKETQYF.

The sample holds a few counts of this clonotype. The chain carries TRBV12-3 or TRBV12-4 and TRBJ2-6; the D is unclear. Deletions cut 5 bases from V and 0 bases from J, with 14 bases between. There are 17 residues in the CDR3. The CDR3 protein is CASSQVYPLSGANVLTF. Here the CDR3 DNA reads TGTGCCAGCAGTCAAGTATACCCCCTCTCTGGGGCCAACGTCCTGACTTTC.

This clonotype has a count of ten or more. The rearrangement joins TRBV29-1 to TRBJ2-2; D is ambiguous. The germline V and J ends were trimmed by 0 bases and 1 base, with 6 bases remaining between them. The CDR3 covers 14 residues. The germline CDR1 and CDR2 sequences are SQVTM and ANQGSEA. The chain's CDR3 is CSVEESVNTGELFF. The CDR3 DNA reads as TGCAGCGTTGAAGAATCTGTGAACACCGGGGAGCTGTTTTTT.

This rearrangement joins TRBV5-1 to TRBJ2-3; 14 nucleotides line up with TRBD2. V was pared by 3 bases and J by 6 bases, with 15 bases of the junction left unmatched. The CDR3 runs to 19 residues. Looked up from germline, CDR1 is SGHRS and CDR2 is YFSETQ. CDR3 in amino acids: CASSSPGLAGVGPLDTQYF. CDR3 sequence (DNA): TGCGCCAGCAGCTCACCGGGACTAGCGGGAGTTGGCCCCTTGGATACGCAGTATTTT.

This clonotype appeared many times. This chain uses TRBV10-3 with TRBJ2-5, with 9 bases that match TRBD1. Germline values: CDR1 ENHRY, CDR2 SYGVKD. CDR3 length equals 14 residues. The V and J ends lost 6 bases and 5 bases, in that order; junction bases with no gene match: 7. CDR3 coding DNA: TGTGCCATCAGCGAGGGACAGGGCGAGGAGACCCAGTACTTC. Amino acid sequence: CAISEGQGEETQYF.

The chain joins TRBV5-1 to TRBJ2-6; possibly TRBD2 for D (5 bases). CDR1 is SGHRS, CDR2 YFSETQ, per germline. The CDR3 extends over 17 amino acids. The germline V and J ends were trimmed by 0 bases and 0 bases, with 10 bases remaining between them. In DNA form, the CDR3 reads TGCGCCAGCAGCTTGGAGGCGCGGGCCTCTGGGGCCAACGTCCTGACTTTC. It yields the protein CASSLEARASGANVLTF.

The chain is built from TRBV12-3 or TRBV12-4 and TRBJ2-1; 10 bases align to TRBD2. This CDR3 is built from 14 residues. V was clipped by 5 bases and J by 9 bases; unmatched bases: 7. CDR3 protein: CASSPSGGGIEQFF. CDR3 in DNA: TGTGCCAGCAGTCCCAGCGGGGGGGGGATTGAGCAGTTCTTC.

This clonotype was counted ten times or more. This sequence joins TRBV4-1 and TRBJ2-7; D not certain. The CDR3 sequence is 13 residues long. Trimming took off 4 bases at V and 2 bases at J, with 9 bases between the two ends. Germline V gene lookup returns CDR1 MGHRA and CDR2 YSYEKL. Here the CDR3 reads CASSRELTYEQYV. The CDR3 DNA follows: TGCGCCAGCAGCCGAGAACTCACCTACGAGCAGTACGTC.

This clonotype was recorded many times. The chain couples TRBV6-4 to TRBJ2-1; tentative D call: TRBD2 (5 bases). V shed 4 bases and J shed 2 bases, with 15 bases lying between them. The length of the CDR3 is 16 residues. Germline lookup yields CDR1 MRHNA and CDR2 SNTAGT. The CDR3 coding sequence is TGTGCCAGCAGTGGGAAACTAGACGCCCCCTACAATGAGCAGTTCTTC. Translating gives CASSGKLDAPYNEQFF.

This clonotype was recorded at least ten times. The chain has TRBV12-3 or TRBV12-4 and TRBJ2-1; D remains unclear. The CDR3 loop spans 11 amino acids. V lost 2 bases to trimming and J lost 7 bases, with 3 bases between them. This CDR3 reads CASSLRNEQFF. The DNA of the CDR3 is TGTGCCAGCAGTTTAAGGAATGAGCAGTTCTTC.

This clonotype was observed many times. The chain has TRBV20-1 and TRBJ1-5; D is unresolved. The germline V gene has CDR1 DFQATT and CDR2 SNEGSKA (reference sequence). V shed 0 bases and J shed 3 bases, with 12 bases lying between them. The CDR3 loop spans 15 amino acids. CDR3: CSARDQRAPNQPQHF. Here the CDR3 DNA reads TGCAGTGCTAGAGATCAAAGGGCCCCCAATCAGCCCCAGCATTTT.

This clonotype occurred a few times. The chain joins TRBV12-3 or TRBV12-4 to TRBJ1-6; D call uncertain. V gave up 6 bases and J gave up 13 bases, with 13 bases separating them. CDR3 length: 12 residues. The CDR3 spells CASSLLSAPLHF. The CDR3 bases are TGTGCCAGCAGCCTTCTTTCGGCGCCCCTCCACTTT.

The rearrangement links TRBV19 to TRBJ2-1; D remains unclear. This CDR3 region has 12 residues. CDR1 and CDR2 (germline): LNHDA, SQIVND (reference sequence). Deletions cut 6 bases from V and 4 bases from J, with 7 bases between. The CDR3 here is CASRGTYNEQFF. The CDR3 nucleotides are TGTGCCAGTAGAGGTACTTACAATGAGCAGTTCTTC.

This clonotype was recorded many times. The V and J genes are TRBV6-5 and TRBJ2-3; a possible D gene is TRBD2 (6 bases). The CDR3 covers 16 residues. V was trimmed by 0 bases and J by 0 bases, leaving 10 bases between them. Germline values: CDR1 MNHEY, CDR2 SVGAGI. The CDR3 DNA reads TGTGCCAGCAGTTACTCCGGCGGGGCTAGCACAGATACGCAGTATTTT. Encoded protein: CASSYSGGASTDTQYF.

In its sample, this clonotype was seen a few times. The gene calls are TRBV11-2 and TRBJ2-3; no definite D call. This CDR3 spans 14 amino acids. Germline CDR1 and CDR2: SGHAT and FQNNGV. V was trimmed by 5 bases and J by 2 bases, leaving 11 bases between them. CDR3 residues: CASSRKITTDTQYF. CDR3 in DNA: TGTGCCAGCAGCCGGAAGATCACCACAGATACGCAGTATTTT. The full variable domain, its missing parts supplied by reference TRBV11-2 and TRBJ2-3, is EAGVAQSPRYKIIEKRQSVAFWCNPISGHATLYWYQQILGQGPKLLIQFQNNGVVDDSQLPKDRFSAERLKGVDSTLKIQPAKLEDSAVYLCASSRKITTDTQYFGPGTRLTVL.

V is TRBV6-1 and J is TRBJ2-7, with a possible D match to TRBD1 (6 bases). V was cut by 5 bases and J by 3 bases, with 11 bases left in between. The V gene's germline CDR1 is MNHNS and CDR2 SASEGT. The CDR3 contains 13 residues. CDR3 sequence: CASSRGQIYEQYV. CDR3 DNA: TGTGCCAGCAGTCGCGGACAGATCTACGAGCAGTACGTC.

This chain joins TRBV20-1 and TRBJ1-2; D is perhaps TRBD1 (5 bases). The germline CDR1 and CDR2 sequences are DFQATT and SNEGSKA (reference sequence). Between the trimmed V and J ends, which lost 4 bases and 5 bases, there was a span of 17 bases. The CDR3 spans 14 residues. The CDR3 here is CSATGTAKEYGYTF. CDR3 in DNA: TGCAGTGCTACCGGGACGGCGAAAGAGTATGGCTACACCTTC.

This clonotype was counted many times. The chain employs TRBV4-3 and TRBJ2-1; D is ambiguous. The V gene's germline CDR1 is LGHNA and CDR2 YSLEER. Trimming pared 0 bases from V and 2 bases from J, leaving 11 bases between. The CDR3 is 16 amino acids. CDR3 sequence: CASSQDSHPTYNEQFF. In DNA form, the CDR3 reads TGCGCCAGCAGCCAAGACAGCCACCCAACCTACAATGAGCAGTTCTTC.

This clonotype appeared a few times. V gene TRBV7-9 combines with J gene TRBJ2-5; 11 bases are shared with TRBD2. V shed 5 bases, J shed 4 bases, and the junction held 3 bases outside the gene matches. There are 14 residues in the CDR3. Germline assignment: CDR1 SEHNR and CDR2 FQNEAQ (reference sequence). The CDR3: CASSRGLAAETQYF. CDR3 in DNA: TGTGCCAGCAGCCGGGGACTAGCGGCAGAGACCCAGTACTTC.

This clonotype was counted many times. The rearrangement uses TRBV12-3 or TRBV12-4 and TRBJ2-5; 8 bases fit TRBD2. Germline trimming cut 6 bases from V and 6 bases from J; bases unmatched to any gene: 9. The CDR3 runs 14 residues. The CDR3 protein is CASRSTSGPKTQYF. DNA of the CDR3: TGTGCCAGCAGGTCAACTAGCGGTCCTAAGACCCAGTACTTC.

This clonotype appeared a few times. The chain couples TRBV9 to TRBJ2-3; the D gene is possibly TRBD1 (6 bases). From germline, CDR1 is SGDLS and CDR2 YYNGEE. Trimming cost V 0 bases and J 2 bases, with 19 bases left between them. CDR3 size: 18 residues. CDR3 residues: CASSVARTARLATDTQYF. CDR3 bases: TGTGCCAGCAGCGTAGCTCGGACAGCAAGACTCGCCACAGATACGCAGTATTTT. The variable domain in full, with the rest retrieved from reference TRBV9 and TRBJ2-3, is DSGVTQTPKHLITATGQRVTLRCSPRSGDLSVYWYQQSLDQGLQFLIQYYNGEERAKGNILERFSAQQFPDLHSELNLSSLELGDSALYFCASSVARTARLATDTQYFGPGTRLTVL.

This clonotype was observed many times. The chain joins TRBV24-1 to TRBJ2-3; 11 nucleotides agree with TRBD2. After removal of 5 bases from V and 5 bases from J, the junction contained 8 bases not matched to a gene. Germline loops: CDR1 KGHDR, CDR2 SFDVKD. CDR3 size: 16 residues. The CDR3 loop reads CATSGATSGDGDTQYF. Here the CDR3 DNA reads TGTGCCACCAGTGGCGCGACTAGCGGGGATGGAGATACGCAGTATTTT.

The sample holds a few counts of this clonotype. The chain recombines TRBV7-8 with TRBJ2-2, with D unclear. Germline assignment: CDR1 SGHVS and CDR2 FQNEAQ. The CDR3 runs 15 residues. V lost 0 bases, J lost 0 bases, and 5 bases lay in between. The CDR3 DNA follows: TGTGCCAGCAGCTTAGCTTTCTCGAACACCGGGGAGCTGTTTTTT. This gives the protein CASSLAFSNTGELFF.

J is TRBJ2-2 and V is TRBV12-3 or TRBV12-4, with D hard to call. This CDR3 has 15 residues. Trimming cost V 4 bases and J 5 bases, with 14 bases left between them. CDR3 sequence: CASSSTLQGTGELFF. The CDR3 nucleotides read TGTGCCAGCAGTTCAACCCTTCAAGGAACCGGGGAGCTGTTTTTT.